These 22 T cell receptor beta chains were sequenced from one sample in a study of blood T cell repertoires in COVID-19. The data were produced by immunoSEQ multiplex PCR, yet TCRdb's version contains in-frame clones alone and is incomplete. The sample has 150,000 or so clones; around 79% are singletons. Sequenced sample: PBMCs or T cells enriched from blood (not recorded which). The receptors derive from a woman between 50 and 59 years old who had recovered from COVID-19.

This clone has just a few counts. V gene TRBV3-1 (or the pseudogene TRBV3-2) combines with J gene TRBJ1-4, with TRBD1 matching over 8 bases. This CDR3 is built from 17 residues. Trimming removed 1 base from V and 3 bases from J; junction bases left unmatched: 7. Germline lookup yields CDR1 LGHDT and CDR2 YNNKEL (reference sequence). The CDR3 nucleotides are TGTGCCAGCAGCCAAGTTGACAGGGGAACAGCTAATGAAAAACTGTTTTTT. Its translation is CASSQVDRGTANEKLFF.

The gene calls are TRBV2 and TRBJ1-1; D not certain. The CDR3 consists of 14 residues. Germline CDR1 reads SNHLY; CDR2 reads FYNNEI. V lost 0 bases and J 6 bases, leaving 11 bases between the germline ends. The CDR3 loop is CASSEASVAAEAFF. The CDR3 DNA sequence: TGTGCCAGCAGTGAAGCGTCTGTGGCAGCTGAAGCTTTCTTT. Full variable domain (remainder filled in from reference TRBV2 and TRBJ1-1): EPEVTQTPSHQVTQMGQEVILRCVPISNHLYFYWYRQILGQKVEFLVSFYNNEISEKSEIFDDQFSVERPDGSNFTLKIRSTKLEDSAMYFCASSEASVAAEAFFGQGTRLTVV.

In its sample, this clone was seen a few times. The DNA of the CDR3 is TGTGCCAGCAGCGTAGCGGCGGGGCGTCAGTACTTC. Translated: CASSVAAGRQYF. The J gene is TRBJ2-7, the V gene TRBV9; D is perhaps TRBD2 (6 bases). This CDR3 spans 12 amino acids. In germline, CDR1 is SGDLS, CDR2 YYNGEE. Trimming removed 0 bases from V and 10 bases from J, with 11 bases in between.

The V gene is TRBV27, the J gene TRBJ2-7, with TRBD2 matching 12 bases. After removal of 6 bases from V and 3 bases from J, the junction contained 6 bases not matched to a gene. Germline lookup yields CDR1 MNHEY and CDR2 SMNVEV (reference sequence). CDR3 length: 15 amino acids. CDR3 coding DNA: TGTGCCAGCAGCCCTAGCGGGAGGGGAGTCTACGAGCAGTACTTC. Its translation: CASSPSGRGVYEQYF.

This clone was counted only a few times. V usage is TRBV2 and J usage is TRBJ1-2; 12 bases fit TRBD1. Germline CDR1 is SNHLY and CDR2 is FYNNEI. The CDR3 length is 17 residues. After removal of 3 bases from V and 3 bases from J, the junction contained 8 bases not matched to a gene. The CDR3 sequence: CASSEDGDRGPDYGYTF. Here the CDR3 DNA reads TGTGCCAGCAGTGAGGATGGGGACAGGGGGCCTGACTATGGCTACACCTTC.

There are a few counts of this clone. The CDR3 protein is CASSLYRENTGELFF. The CDR3 nucleotides read TGTGCCAGCAGTTTATACAGGGAGAACACCGGGGAGCTGTTTTTT. This chain connects TRBV27 to TRBJ2-2; TRBD1 might be the D (6 bases). The CDR3 length is 15 residues. V lost 1 base and J lost 1, with 7 bases in between. Per the germline V gene, CDR1 is MNHEY and CDR2 is SMNVEV (reference sequence).

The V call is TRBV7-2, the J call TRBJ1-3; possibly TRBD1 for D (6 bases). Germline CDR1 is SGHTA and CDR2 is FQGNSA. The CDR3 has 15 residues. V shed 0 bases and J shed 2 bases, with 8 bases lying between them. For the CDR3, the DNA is TGTGCCAGCAGCTTAGCGGCAGGGGCTGGAAACACCATATATTTT. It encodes CASSLAAGAGNTIYF.

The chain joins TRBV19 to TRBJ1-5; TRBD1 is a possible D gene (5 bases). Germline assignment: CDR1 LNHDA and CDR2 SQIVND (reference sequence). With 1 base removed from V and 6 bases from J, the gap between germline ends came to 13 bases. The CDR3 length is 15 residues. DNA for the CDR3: TGTGCCAGTAGTATAGGAGGACCCGGGGGTCAGCCCCAGCATTTT. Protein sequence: CASSIGGPGGQPQHF.

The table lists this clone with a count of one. Here the CDR3 DNA reads TGCGCCAGCAGCCAAGACTGGAACACTGAAGCTTTCTTT. Protein: CASSQDWNTEAFF. The rearrangement joins TRBV4-1 to TRBJ1-1; D gene ambiguous. The CDR3 is 13 residues long. V lost 0 bases to trimming and J lost 1 base, with 3 bases between them. Germline V gene sequence: CDR1 MGHRA, CDR2 YSYEKL.

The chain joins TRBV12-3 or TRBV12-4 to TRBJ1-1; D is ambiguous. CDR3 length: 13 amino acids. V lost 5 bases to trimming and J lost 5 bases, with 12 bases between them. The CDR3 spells CASSQNGRTEAFF. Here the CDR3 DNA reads TGTGCCAGCAGTCAAAATGGGAGAACTGAAGCTTTCTTT.

CDR3 sequence: CASSPPDTQTVETQYF. The CDR3 nucleotides read TGTGCCAGCTCACCACCGGACACTCAAACCGTAGAGACCCAGTACTTC. The gene calls are TRBV18 and TRBJ2-5; D may be TRBD1 (5 bases). This CDR3 spans 16 amino acids. The V end lost 0 bases, the J end lost 4 bases, and 15 bases lay between the germline ends. CDR1 KGHSH and CDR2 LQKENI come from the germline V gene. Using reference TRBV18 and TRBJ2-5 for the parts outside the CDR3, the full variable domain is NAGVMQNPRHLVRRRGQEARLRCSPMKGHSHVYWYRQLPEEGLKFMVYLQKENIIDESGMPKERFSAEFPKEGPSILRIQQVVRGDSAAYFCASSPPDTQTVETQYFGPGTRLLVL.

CDR3 in DNA: TGTGCCAGCAGCTTCGGCATCCAGAGCGGGGCGGGGGCCTACGAGCAGTACTTC. Protein sequence: CASSFGIQSGAGAYEQYF. The J gene is TRBJ2-7, the V gene TRBV7-8; the match to TRBD2 covers 7 bases. CDR3 length: 18 residues. CDR1 is SGHVS, CDR2 FQNEAQ, per germline. V trimming: 3 bases; J trimming: 2 bases; junction bases outside the gene matches: 16.

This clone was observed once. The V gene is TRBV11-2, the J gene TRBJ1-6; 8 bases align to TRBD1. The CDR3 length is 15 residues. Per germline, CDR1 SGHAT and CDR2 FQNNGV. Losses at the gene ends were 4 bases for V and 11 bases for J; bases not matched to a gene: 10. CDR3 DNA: TGTGCCAGCAGCTCCAACCGACAGGGGTTAGCACCCCTCCACTTT. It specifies CASSSNRQGLAPLHF.

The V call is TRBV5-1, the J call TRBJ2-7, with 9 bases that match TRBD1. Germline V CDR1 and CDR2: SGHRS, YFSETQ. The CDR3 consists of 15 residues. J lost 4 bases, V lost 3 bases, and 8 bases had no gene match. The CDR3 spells CASSSLGQGQYEQYF. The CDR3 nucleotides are TGCGCCAGCAGCTCCCTAGGACAGGGGCAATACGAGCAGTACTTC.

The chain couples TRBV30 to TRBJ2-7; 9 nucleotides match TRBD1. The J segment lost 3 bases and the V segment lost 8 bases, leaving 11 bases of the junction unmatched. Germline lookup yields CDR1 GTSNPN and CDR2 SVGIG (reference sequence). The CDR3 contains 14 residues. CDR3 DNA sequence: TGTGCCAGTAATGGGCGGGACAGGGTCTACGAGCAGTACTTC. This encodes CASNGRDRVYEQYF.

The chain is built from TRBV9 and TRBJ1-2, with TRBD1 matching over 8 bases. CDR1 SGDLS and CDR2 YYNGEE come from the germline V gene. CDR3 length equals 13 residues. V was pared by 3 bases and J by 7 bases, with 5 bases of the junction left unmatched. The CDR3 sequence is CASSETGASGYTF. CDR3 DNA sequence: TGTGCCAGCAGCGAGACAGGGGCTTCTGGCTACACCTTC.

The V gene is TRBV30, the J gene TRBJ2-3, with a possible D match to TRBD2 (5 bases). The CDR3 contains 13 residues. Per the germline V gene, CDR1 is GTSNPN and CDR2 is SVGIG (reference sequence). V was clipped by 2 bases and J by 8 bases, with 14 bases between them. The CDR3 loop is CAWSTVASGTQYF. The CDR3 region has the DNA TGTGCCTGGAGTACTGTAGCGTCAGGTACGCAGTATTTT.

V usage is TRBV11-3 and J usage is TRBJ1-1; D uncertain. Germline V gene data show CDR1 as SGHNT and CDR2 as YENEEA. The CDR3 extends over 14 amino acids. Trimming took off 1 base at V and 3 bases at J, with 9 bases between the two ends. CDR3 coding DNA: TGTGCCAGCAGCTTAGCTAGGTACGACACTGAAGCTTTCTTT. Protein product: CASSLARYDTEAFF.

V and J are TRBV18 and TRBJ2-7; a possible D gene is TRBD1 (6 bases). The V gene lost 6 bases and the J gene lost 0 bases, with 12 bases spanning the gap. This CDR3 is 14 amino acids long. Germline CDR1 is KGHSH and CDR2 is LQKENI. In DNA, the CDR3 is TGTGCCAGCTCCGAAACGGGACACTCCTACGAGCAGTACTTC. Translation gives CASSETGHSYEQYF.

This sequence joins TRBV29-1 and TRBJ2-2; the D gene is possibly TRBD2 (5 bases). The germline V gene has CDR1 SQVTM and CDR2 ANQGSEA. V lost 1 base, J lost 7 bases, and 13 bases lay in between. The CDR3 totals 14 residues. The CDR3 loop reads CSVEVRGLGGELFF. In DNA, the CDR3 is TGCAGCGTTGAAGTGCGAGGGCTCGGCGGGGAGCTGTTTTTT.

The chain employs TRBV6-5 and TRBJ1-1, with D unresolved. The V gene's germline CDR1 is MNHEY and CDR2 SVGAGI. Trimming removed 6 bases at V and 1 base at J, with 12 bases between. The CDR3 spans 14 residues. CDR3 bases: TGTGCCAGCAGACGAGTCGACAAGAACACTGAAGCTTTCTTT. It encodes CASRRVDKNTEAFF.

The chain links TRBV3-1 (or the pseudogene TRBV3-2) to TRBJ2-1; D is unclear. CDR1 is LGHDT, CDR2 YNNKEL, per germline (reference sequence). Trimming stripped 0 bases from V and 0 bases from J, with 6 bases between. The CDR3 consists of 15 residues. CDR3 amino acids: CASSQDDNSYNEQFF. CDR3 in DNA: TGTGCCAGCAGCCAAGATGACAACTCCTACAATGAGCAGTTCTTC.